This T cell receptor beta chain appears in the sequencing data of a study of blood T cell repertoires in COVID-19. Data came from immunoSEQ multiplex PCR; TCRdb stores just in-frame clones and leaves some out. The sample yields nearly 350,000 clones, approximately 84% seen once. The CDR3 extends over 14 amino acids. With 4 bases clipped from V and 7 bases from J, the junction kept 6 bases outside the gene matches. Germline loops: CDR1 MNHEY, CDR2 SVGAGI. The chain joins TRBV6-5 to TRBJ1-2, with 10 bases aligning to TRBD1. The TCR was taken from a woman aged 25 to 45 who had recovered from COVID-19. The specimen was PBMCs or T cells enriched from blood (not recorded which). The CDR3 spells CASSLGQGTSGYTF. The CDR3 region has the DNA TGTGCCAGCAGTTTGGGACAGGGGACCTCTGGCTACACCTTC.